This T cell receptor (beta chain) was sequenced during a study of shared clonotypes between healthy human individuals. Study in general: Donors had three CD4 naive, three CD4 memory, two CD8 naive and one CD8 memory plate apiece. Whole-study results and caveats: Blood was the only sampled material, and tissue repertoires likely differ.

TCRdb's table, derived via immunoSEQ multiplex PCR, lists solely in-frame clones and lacks some. The sample shows over 2 million clones, just under 95% of them seen only once. Investigators divided CD4+ cells into CD45RA+ naive and CD45RA-negative memory subsets. From germline, CDR1 is MNHNY and CDR2 SVGAGI (reference sequence). Between the trimmed V and J ends, which lost 2 bases and 3 bases, there was a span of 5 bases. This CDR3 spans 12 amino acids. About this clone itself: Its antigen is unidentified.

V and J are TRBV6-6 and TRBJ2-7, with D hard to call. Sequenced material: naive CD4+ T cells from PBMCs. Documented subset: CD45RA+ positively selected. This receptor was taken from a man younger than 35 in good health. Some clones in this sample may be carry-over from other donors' samples. The CDR3 protein is CASSYAIYEQYF. The CDR3 region has the DNA TGTGCCAGCAGTTACGCCATCTACGAGCAGTACTTC.